The 29 T cell receptor beta chains in this list originate from one sample, sequenced in a study of beta chain features in type 1 diabetes. Of the isolated RNA, all was reverse transcribed, and so the sequenced material was expressed TCRB transcripts. Generated by immunoSEQ multiplex PCR, the TCRdb table keeps only in-frame clones and is missing some. The sample lists about 400,000 clones, roughly 12% occurring once. The sample was naive CD4+ T cells from blood. The origin of the receptors is a man younger than 35 in good health.

This clone was seen a handful of times. The V and J genes are TRBV11-2 and TRBJ1-5, with TRBD1 identical over 7 bases. This CDR3 is 14 amino acids long. J lost 6 bases, V lost 5 bases, and 7 bases had no gene match. The V gene's germline CDR1 is SGHAT and CDR2 FQNNGV. The CDR3 coding sequence is TGTGCCAGCAGCGAAGACAGGGTGGGTCAGCCCCAGCATTTT. Amino acids: CASSEDRVGQPQHF.

J is TRBJ2-1 and V is TRBV28; TRBD1 aligns across 7 bases. In germline, CDR1 is MDHEN, CDR2 SYDVKM. The CDR3 runs to 16 residues. V lost 1 base, J lost 3 bases, and 6 bases stayed unmatched. CDR3 DNA sequence: TGTGCCAGCAGTTTATCGGGACAGAGAATCTACAATGAGCAGTTCTTC. It translates to CASSLSGQRIYNEQFF. Full variable domain (missing parts from reference TRBV28 and TRBJ2-1): DVKVTQSSRYLVKRTGEKVFLECVQDMDHENMFWYRQDPGLGLRLIYFSYDVKMKEKGDIPEGYSVSREKKERFSLILESASTNQTSMYLCASSLSGQRIYNEQFFGPGTRLTVL.

This clone was recorded a few times. This chain joins TRBV5-1 and TRBJ2-3; D is perhaps TRBD2 (6 bases). The CDR3 is 14 amino acids. The ends were cut back, 4 bases at V and 5 bases at J, with 14 bases in the middle. In germline, CDR1 is SGHRS, CDR2 YFSETQ. The CDR3 sequence: CASSPGGAKDTQYF. In DNA form, the CDR3 reads TGCGCCAGCAGCCCCGGAGGGGCCAAAGATACGCAGTATTTT.

The chain recombines TRBV6-4 with TRBJ1-1; a weak D match, TRBD1 (6 bases). In germline, CDR1 is MRHNA, CDR2 SNTAGT. With 2 bases removed from V and 8 bases from J, the gap between germline ends came to 15 bases. This CDR3 contains 14 residues. CDR3 sequence reads: CASSDTAGDGEAFF. The CDR3 DNA reads TGTGCCAGCAGTGACACTGCAGGGGATGGAGAAGCTTTCTTT.

A few counts support this clone. The V gene is TRBV6-6, the J gene TRBJ1-5; D not resolved. In germline, CDR1 is MNHNY, CDR2 SVGAGI (reference sequence). This CDR3 has 14 amino acids. With 8 bases removed from V and 6 bases from J, the gap between germline ends came to 17 bases. Here the CDR3 reads CASGSSGNIQPQHF. The CDR3, as DNA: TGTGCCAGCGGTAGCTCTGGCAATATTCAGCCCCAGCATTTT.

This clone was observed a handful of times. This sequence joins TRBV9 and TRBJ1-1; D gene uncertain. Trimming took 3 bases from V and 4 from J, leaving 13 bases between them. CDR1 is SGDLS, CDR2 YYNGEE, per germline. The CDR3 spans 14 residues. DNA of the CDR3: TGTGCCAGCAGCGACCCACGAGAGGGCACTGAAGCTTTCTTT. It codes for CASSDPREGTEAFF.

Only a few counts were recorded for this clone. The chain uses TRBV30 and TRBJ2-1; maybe TRBD2 (5 bases). CDR1 is GTSNPN, CDR2 SVGIG, per germline (reference sequence). V gave up 1 base and J gave up 0 bases, with 7 bases separating them. The CDR3 is made up of 14 amino acids. DNA for the CDR3: TGTGCCTGGAGTGCGGGGAGCTCCTACAATGAGCAGTTCTTC. Its translation: CAWSAGSSYNEQFF. Full variable domain (remainder filled in from reference TRBV30 and TRBJ2-1): SQTIHQWPATLVQPVGSPLSLECTVEGTSNPNLYWYRQAAGRGLQLLFYSVGIGQISSEVPQNLSASRPQDRQFILSSKKLLLSDSGFYLCAWSAGSSYNEQFFGPGTRLTVL.

This clone was counted a few times. V and J are TRBV25-1 and TRBJ1-1; TRBD1 is a possible D gene (5 bases). V shed 1 base and J shed 1 base, with 10 bases lying between them. This CDR3 contains 15 residues. Germline V gene data show CDR1 as MGHDK and CDR2 as SYGVNS. Here the CDR3 DNA reads TGTGCCAGCAGTGAATTTAGGGGCGAGAACACTGAAGCTTTCTTT. Translating it yields CASSEFRGENTEAFF.

This chain joins TRBV25-1 and TRBJ1-2, with 8 bases aligning to TRBD1. Germline V gene data show CDR1 as MGHDK and CDR2 as SYGVNS. This CDR3 has 18 amino acids. Germline trimming cut 1 base from V and 2 bases from J; bases unmatched to any gene: 12. The CDR3 region has the DNA TGTGCCAGCAGTGAATTGGGGGTGGGGCAGGGGGCAAACTATGGCTACACCTTC. Protein sequence: CASSELGVGQGANYGYTF.

This clone was seen a handful of times. The CDR3 nucleotides are TGCGCCAGCAGTGCCGCAGGGTCCTATAATTCACCCCTCCACTTT. Its translation is CASSAAGSYNSPLHF. This chain uses TRBV5-1 with TRBJ1-6; a possible D gene is TRBD1 (5 bases). This CDR3 has 15 residues. Germline V gene sequence: CDR1 SGHRS, CDR2 YFSETQ. The V end was cut by 5 bases, the J end by 1 base, with 10 bases between.

This clone came up a few times. This chain uses TRBV4-3 with TRBJ1-5; D is possibly TRBD1 (5 bases). V lost 1 base and J lost 6, with 7 bases in between. The CDR3 totals 13 residues. The germline V gene encodes CDR1 LGHNA and CDR2 YSLEER. The CDR3 here is CASSQGGGQPQHF. The CDR3 DNA reads as TGCGCCAGCAGCCAAGGGGGGGGTCAGCCCCAGCATTTT.

This clone has a handful of counts. The chain uses TRBV7-9 and TRBJ2-7; 16 positions agree with TRBD2. Per germline, CDR1 SEHNR and CDR2 FQNEAQ (reference sequence). With 4 bases clipped from V and 2 bases from J, the junction kept 8 bases outside the gene matches. The CDR3 spans 18 residues. The CDR3 DNA reads as TGTGCCAGCAGCTCACCGGGACTAGCGGGAGGGATTACCTACGAGCAGTACTTC. Protein product: CASSSPGLAGGITYEQYF.

The chain uses TRBV25-1 and TRBJ1-1; D might be TRBD1 (6 bases). V lost 7 bases to trimming and J lost 1 base, with 13 bases between them. This CDR3 spans 14 amino acids. Germline CDR1 and CDR2: MGHDK and SYGVNS. This chain's CDR3 is CASTGDVWNTEAFF. The CDR3 DNA reads as TGTGCCAGCACAGGGGACGTGTGGAACACTGAAGCTTTCTTT.

The chain employs TRBV5-1 and TRBJ2-7; D remains unclear. Trimming pared 3 bases from V and 3 bases from J, leaving 7 bases between. This CDR3 contains 12 residues. CDR1 and CDR2 (germline): SGHRS, YFSETQ. For the CDR3, the DNA is TGCGCCAGCAGCTCAGAAGACTACGAGCAGTACTTC. Translating it yields CASSSEDYEQYF.

This chain uses TRBV19 with TRBJ2-7; D may be TRBD2 (5 bases). CDR1 is LNHDA, CDR2 SQIVND, per germline (reference sequence). CDR3 length equals 15 residues. Trimming pared 5 bases from V and 0 bases from J, leaving 14 bases between. As DNA, the CDR3 is TGTGCCAGTAGTGAACGACGCGGGTACTCCTACGAGCAGTACTTC. Its protein is CASSERRGYSYEQYF. The entire variable domain, with the rest obtained from reference TRBV19 and TRBJ2-7, is as follows: DGGITQSPKYLFRKEGQNVTLSCEQNLNHDAMYWYRQDPGQGLRLIYYSQIVNDFQKGDIAEGYSVSREKKESFPLTVTSAQKNPTAFYLCASSERRGYSYEQYFGPGTRLTVT.

This chain joins TRBV30 and TRBJ2-3; D may be TRBD2 (7 bases). Germline V lookup: CDR1 GTSNPN, CDR2 SVGIG (reference sequence). Deletions cut 0 bases from V and 9 bases from J, with 19 bases between. The CDR3 is 15 residues long. The CDR3 region is CAWSVLGGARETQYF. The DNA for the CDR3 is TGTGCCTGGAGTGTACTGGGGGGGGCACGGGAGACGCAGTATTTT.

This chain uses TRBV20-1 with TRBJ1-4; D not resolved. The CDR3 extends over 10 amino acids. CDR1 and CDR2 from the germline V gene are DFQATT and SNEGSKA (reference sequence). V lost 3 bases and J 8 bases, leaving 4 bases between the germline ends. CDR3 DNA sequence: TGCAGTGCTAGTCGGGAAAAACTGTTTTTT. It codes for CSASREKLFF.

In this sample, this clone turned up a few times. The chain is built from TRBV30 and TRBJ1-3, with a weak D call TRBD1 (5 bases). Per the germline V gene, CDR1 is GTSNPN and CDR2 is SVGIG (reference sequence). This CDR3 contains 16 residues. V lost 5 bases and J lost 13, with 30 bases in between. The CDR3 loop reads CAWGNRQITSPRPIYF. The CDR3 DNA follows: TGTGCCTGGGGGAATCGACAGATTACTTCCCCACGGCCAATATATTTT.

This clone was picked up one time. The chain carries TRBV30 and TRBJ1-1, with 7 bases identical to TRBD1. From germline, CDR1 is GTSNPN and CDR2 SVGIG (reference sequence). The CDR3 has 13 residues. V shed 5 bases and J 0 bases; nucleotides not matched to a gene: 3. The DNA of the CDR3 is TGTGCCTGGGGGGGACAGCTGAACACTGAAGCTTTCTTT. Translating gives CAWGGQLNTEAFF.

In its sample, this clone was seen a few times. V usage is TRBV6-5 and J usage is TRBJ2-1; the match to TRBD2 covers 9 bases. The CDR3 contains 15 residues. Losses at the gene ends were 5 bases for V and 7 bases for J; bases not matched to a gene: 9. Germline loops: CDR1 MNHEY, CDR2 SVGAGI. The CDR3 sequence: CASSNSGGSENEQFF. DNA for the CDR3: TGTGCCAGCAGTAATAGCGGGGGCTCGGAGAATGAGCAGTTCTTC.

This clone turned up a few times. The chain couples TRBV7-9 to TRBJ2-1; 7 positions match TRBD2. This CDR3 comprises 15 residues. The J segment lost 7 bases and the V segment lost 5 bases, leaving 11 bases of the junction unmatched. Germline CDR1 SEHNR, CDR2 FQNEAQ (reference sequence). CDR3: CASSPSGAGRNEQFF. Written as DNA, the CDR3 is TGTGCCAGCAGCCCCAGCGGGGCAGGGAGGAATGAGCAGTTCTTC.

The table lists this clone with a count of one. The chain has TRBV4-3 and TRBJ1-5; tentative D call: TRBD1 (6 bases). Trimming removed 0 bases from V and 0 bases from J, with 9 bases in between. The CDR3 is 16 residues long. Germline assignment: CDR1 LGHNA and CDR2 YSLEER. CDR3 nucleotides: TGCGCCAGCAGCCAAGATACAGGGATTAGCAATCAGCCCCAGCATTTT. Amino acids: CASSQDTGISNQPQHF.

CDR3 amino acids: CASTPGSGVLNNEQFF. DNA for the CDR3: TGTGCCAGCACCCCTGGGAGCGGGGTCCTCAACAATGAGCAGTTCTTC. The rearrangement links TRBV28 to TRBJ2-1; 7 positions agree with TRBD2. Germline V gene data show CDR1 as MDHEN and CDR2 as SYDVKM. The junction had 14 bases not matched to a gene; V was cut back by 7 bases and J by 5 bases. This CDR3 comprises 16 residues.

The chain is built from TRBV7-6 and TRBJ1-2; 11 bases align to TRBD1. The V gene end was trimmed by 5 bases and the J gene end by 8 bases; junction bases not matched to a gene: 7. Germline V gene lookup returns CDR1 SGHVS and CDR2 FNYEAQ. This CDR3 spans 14 amino acids. CDR3 coding DNA: TGTGCCAGCAGCAAGGACAGGGGGCTGTCGGGCTACACCTTC. It encodes CASSKDRGLSGYTF.

This clone was counted a few times. The rearrangement links TRBV2 to TRBJ2-7; possible D gene TRBD2, 6 bases. Trimming cost V 4 bases and J 7 bases, with 14 bases left between them. The CDR3 is 13 amino acids. CDR1 SNHLY and CDR2 FYNNEI come from the germline V gene. The chain's CDR3 is CASSAGLTLEQYF. The CDR3 DNA reads as TGTGCCAGCAGTGCGGGACTGACCCTGGAGCAGTACTTC.

This clone was picked up a small number of times. The chain links TRBV19 to TRBJ2-1, with 10 bases that match TRBD1. From germline, CDR1 is LNHDA and CDR2 SQIVND (reference sequence). This CDR3 comprises 15 residues. The J segment lost 2 bases and the V segment lost 8 bases, leaving 6 bases of the junction unmatched. The CDR3 nucleotides read TGTGCCAGTCAAGAAGGGACAGGGGCCTACAATGAGCAGTTCTTC. This gives the protein CASQEGTGAYNEQFF.

The V call is TRBV18, the J call TRBJ1-2; 8 bases are a match to TRBD1. Trimming cost V 3 bases and J 4 bases; bases outside gene matches: 4. From germline, CDR1 is KGHSH and CDR2 LQKENI. This CDR3 contains 14 residues. The CDR3 DNA is TGTGCCAGCTCACCCGAGGACAGGGTCTATGGCTACACCTTC. This gives the protein CASSPEDRVYGYTF. Variable domain in full (rest from reference TRBV18 and TRBJ1-2): NAGVMQNPRHLVRRRGQEARLRCSPMKGHSHVYWYRQLPEEGLKFMVYLQKENIIDESGMPKERFSAEFPKEGPSILRIQQVVRGDSAAYFCASSPEDRVYGYTFGSGTRLTVV.

CDR3 residues: CASSLGTAGGELFF. In DNA form, the CDR3 reads TGTGCCAGCAGCTTAGGGACCGCCGGGGGGGAGCTGTTTTTT. This chain uses TRBV13 with TRBJ2-2; no definite D call. Deletions cut 0 bases from V and 8 bases from J, with 10 bases between. The germline V gene encodes CDR1 PRHDT and CDR2 FYEKMQ (reference sequence). The CDR3 covers 14 residues.

This clone was detected a few times. The chain couples TRBV7-3 to TRBJ1-2; 12 nucleotides align to TRBD1. CDR3 length: 15 amino acids. Germline loops: CDR1 SGHTA, CDR2 FQGTGA. J was trimmed by 3 bases and V by 5 bases; bases with no gene match: 4. The CDR3 DNA is TGTGCCAGCAGCCTGGGACAGGGGGCTGACTATGGCTACACCTTC. This codes for CASSLGQGADYGYTF.